These 17 T cell receptor beta chains were all obtained from the same sample, sequenced in a study of T cells in localized non-small cell lung cancer. The protocol was immunoSEQ multiplex PCR, while the TCRdb copy is restricted to in-frame clones and leaves out a portion. The data hold about 24,000 clones, with roughly nine tenths observed a single time. The sequenced sample was peripheral blood, obtained before any cancer treatment. These receptors all stem from a woman aged 35 to 69 with stage I lung adenocarcinoma.

V and J are TRBV19 and TRBJ1-1; no reliable D call. Germline V gene sequence: CDR1 LNHDA, CDR2 SQIVND (reference sequence). Between the trimmed V and J ends, which lost 9 bases and 4 bases, there was a span of 15 bases. The CDR3 is 13 amino acids. In DNA, the CDR3 is TGTGCCAGCAGCATGATCGAGAGCACTGAAGCTTTCTTT. Protein product: CASSMIESTEAFF.

The CDR3 coding sequence is TGTGCCAGCAGTTCCACTAGCGGGAGGGCCGAGCAGTACTTC. As protein: CASSSTSGRAEQYF. The chain combines TRBV7-6 with TRBJ2-7; TRBD2 matches at 13 bases. Germline V gene data show CDR1 as SGHVS and CDR2 as FNYEAQ. Germline trimming cut 6 bases from V and 6 bases from J; bases unmatched to any gene: 5. The CDR3 has 14 residues.

The V gene is TRBV6-6, the J gene TRBJ1-1; 8 nucleotides agree with TRBD1. The CDR3 sequence is 13 residues long. V shed 6 bases and J 6 bases; nucleotides not matched to a gene: 6. Looked up from germline, CDR1 is MNHNY and CDR2 is SVGAGI (reference sequence). This chain's CDR3 is CASRFQGAAEAFF. CDR3 sequence (DNA): TGTGCCAGCAGATTTCAGGGGGCGGCTGAAGCTTTCTTT.

The chain combines TRBV19 with TRBJ2-6, with D uncertain. Germline loops: CDR1 LNHDA, CDR2 SQIVND (reference sequence). V dropped 10 bases and J dropped 0 bases, with 19 bases sitting between them. The CDR3 sequence is 17 residues long. CDR3 coding DNA: TGTGCCACCCGTAGGGATTTTTTCCTCTCTGGGGCCAACGTCCTGACTTTC. It translates to CATRRDFFLSGANVLTF.

The V and J genes are TRBV7-9 and TRBJ2-1, with TRBD2 matching over 10 bases. V lost 2 bases and J lost 3; bases outside the gene matches: 4. The length of the CDR3 is 16 residues. The germline gives CDR1 SEHNR, CDR2 FQNEAQ (reference sequence). The CDR3: CASSLSGLAVYNEQFF. The CDR3 DNA reads as TGTGCCAGCAGCTTATCCGGACTAGCGGTCTACAATGAGCAGTTCTTC.

V gene TRBV7-2 combines with J gene TRBJ1-3, with a tentative D call TRBD1 (6 bases). V lost 4 bases and J 2 bases, leaving 18 bases between the germline ends. CDR3 length: 17 amino acids. The germline V gene has CDR1 SGHTA and CDR2 FQGNSA. The CDR3 DNA reads TGTGCCAGCAGCTCCCAGACAGGCTTATTTGCTGGAAACACCATATATTTT. Its translation is CASSSQTGLFAGNTIYF.

V is TRBV18 and J is TRBJ1-6; a possible D gene is TRBD1 (6 bases). Between the trimmed V and J ends, which lost 5 bases and 2 bases, there was a span of 10 bases. Germline V lookup: CDR1 KGHSH, CDR2 LQKENI. The CDR3 is 15 amino acids. Written as DNA, the CDR3 is TGTGCCAGCTCAGCAGGGACAACCTATAATTCACCCCTCCACTTT. It encodes CASSAGTTYNSPLHF. The full variable domain, its missing parts supplied by reference TRBV18 and TRBJ1-6, is NAGVMQNPRHLVRRRGQEARLRCSPMKGHSHVYWYRQLPEEGLKFMVYLQKENIIDESGMPKERFSAEFPKEGPSILRIQQVVRGDSAAYFCASSAGTTYNSPLHFGNGTRLTVT.

This chain connects TRBV21-1 to TRBJ2-1. TRBV21-1 is shown as a pseudogene. The CDR3 runs to 17 residues. The CDR3 DNA sequence: TGTGCCAGCAGCAAATATGCCGGCCTCAGCTCCTACAATGAGCAGTTCTTC. It codes for CASSKYAGLSSYNEQFF.

CDR3 protein: CASSVSGGPRTAYNEQFF. The DNA of the CDR3 is TGTGCCAGCAGTGTCTCTGGGGGGCCGAGGACTGCCTACAATGAGCAGTTCTTC. The chain joins TRBV2 to TRBJ2-1; D is perhaps TRBD1 or TRBD2 (6 bases each). Germline-derived CDR1 and CDR2 are SNHLY and FYNNEI. Trimming removed 4 bases from V and 2 bases from J, with 21 bases in between. The CDR3 is 18 amino acids.

The chain joins TRBV25-1 to TRBJ1-4, with a possible D match to TRBD1 (5 bases). The CDR3 length is 14 residues. Per the germline V gene, CDR1 is MGHDK and CDR2 is SYGVNS. Between the trimmed V and J ends, which lost 4 bases and 5 bases, there was a span of 11 bases. CDR3 region: CASSVAGANEKLFF. CDR3 in DNA: TGTGCCAGCAGTGTGGCCGGGGCGAATGAAAAACTGTTTTTT.

The CDR3 protein is CASSRLPQAGELFF. CDR3 DNA sequence: TGTGCCAGCAGTAGACTCCCTCAAGCCGGGGAGCTGTTTTTT. The chain couples TRBV6-5 to TRBJ2-2; no clear D gene. Trimming left V 5 bases short and J 6 bases short, with 13 bases between. The CDR3 has 14 residues. The germline CDR1 and CDR2 sequences are MNHEY and SVGAGI.

This CDR3 reads CASSRTGSSYNEQFF. The CDR3 DNA reads TGTGCCAGCAGTAGAACCGGGAGCTCCTACAATGAGCAGTTCTTC. The chain combines TRBV7-2 with TRBJ2-1; the D gene is possibly TRBD2 (6 bases). Trimming pared 6 bases from V and 0 bases from J, leaving 12 bases between. The CDR3 has 15 residues. The germline CDR1 and CDR2 sequences are SGHTA and FQGNSA. Drawing the rest from reference TRBV7-2 and TRBJ2-1, the complete variable domain is GAGVSQSPSNKVTEKGKDVELRCDPISGHTALYWYRQSLGQGLEFLIYFQGNSAPDKSGLPSDRFSAERTGGSVSTLTIQRTQQEDSAVYLCASSRTGSSYNEQFFGPGTRLTVL.

The CDR3 spells CASSPEGSTIYF. In DNA form, the CDR3 reads TGTGCCAGCAGCCCTGAAGGGTCCACCATATATTTT. The rearrangement joins TRBV7-8 to TRBJ1-3; D remains ambiguous. The V end was cut by 5 bases, the J end by 9 bases, with 11 bases between. The CDR3 totals 12 residues. Germline CDR1 is SGHVS and CDR2 is FQNEAQ. The full variable domain, rest sourced from reference TRBV7-8 and TRBJ1-3, is GAGVSQSPRYKVAKRGQDVALRCDPISGHVSLFWYQQALGQGPEFLTYFQNEAQLDKSGLPSDRFFAERPEGSVSTLKIQRTQQEDSAVYLCASSPEGSTIYFGEGSWLTVV.

The rearrangement links TRBV18 to TRBJ2-2; 9 bases align to TRBD1. With 3 bases clipped from V and 7 bases from J, the junction kept 9 bases outside the gene matches. Germline V lookup: CDR1 KGHSH, CDR2 LQKENI. This CDR3 region has 16 residues. As DNA, the CDR3 is TGTGCCAGCTCACCGGACAGGGGCACTGTTGGCGGGGAGCTGTTTTTT. It translates to CASSPDRGTVGGELFF.

The rearrangement links TRBV18 to TRBJ2-7, with 8 positions matching TRBD2. There are 14 residues in the CDR3. V shed 4 bases and J 5 bases; nucleotides not matched to a gene: 7. The germline V gene encodes CDR1 KGHSH and CDR2 LQKENI. CDR3 amino acids: CASSRLASPNEQYF. The CDR3 DNA reads as TGTGCCAGCTCACGACTAGCGAGCCCTAACGAGCAGTACTTC.

This clone was picked up one time. The J gene is TRBJ2-1, the V gene TRBV7-9; 7 positions agree with TRBD2. CDR1 is SEHNR and CDR2 is FQNEAQ in the germline V gene (reference sequence). The CDR3 contains 14 residues. J gave up 6 bases and V 2 bases, and 4 bases lay outside the gene matches. Here the CDR3 reads CASSLTGGSNEQFF. DNA for the CDR3: TGTGCCAGCAGCTTAACGGGGGGAAGCAATGAGCAGTTCTTC.

The genes are TRBV19 and TRBJ1-5, with a weak D call TRBD1 (5 bases). V was trimmed by 5 bases and J by 7 bases, leaving 24 bases between them. The CDR3 has 17 residues. In germline, CDR1 is LNHDA, CDR2 SQIVND (reference sequence). CDR3 protein: CASSLSFGGTPRQPQHF. The CDR3 DNA reads TGTGCCAGTAGTCTCTCATTCGGGGGGACGCCTCGCCAGCCCCAGCATTTT. Looking up the rest from reference TRBV19 and TRBJ1-5 gives the full variable domain: DGGITQSPKYLFRKEGQNVTLSCEQNLNHDAMYWYRQDPGQGLRLIYYSQIVNDFQKGDIAEGYSVSREKKESFPLTVTSAQKNPTAFYLCASSLSFGGTPRQPQHFGDGTRLSIL.